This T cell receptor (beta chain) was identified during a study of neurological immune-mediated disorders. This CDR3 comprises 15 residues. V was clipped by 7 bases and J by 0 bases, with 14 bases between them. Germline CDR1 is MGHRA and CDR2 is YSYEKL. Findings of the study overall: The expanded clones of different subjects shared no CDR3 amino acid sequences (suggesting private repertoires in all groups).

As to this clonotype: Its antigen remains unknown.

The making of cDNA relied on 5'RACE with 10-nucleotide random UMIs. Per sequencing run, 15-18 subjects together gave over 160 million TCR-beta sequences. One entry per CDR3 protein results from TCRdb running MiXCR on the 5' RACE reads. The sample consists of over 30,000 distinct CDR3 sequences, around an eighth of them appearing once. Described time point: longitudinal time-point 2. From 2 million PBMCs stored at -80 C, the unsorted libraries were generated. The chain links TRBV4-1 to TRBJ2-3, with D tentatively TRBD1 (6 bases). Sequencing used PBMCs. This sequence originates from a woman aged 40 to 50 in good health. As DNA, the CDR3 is TGCGCCAGCACAGAAACAGGGCCGAGCACAGATACGCAGTATTTT. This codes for CASTETGPSTDTQYF.